This TCR beta chain was documented in a study of blood T cell repertoires in COVID-19. About the study: The United States, Italy and Spain provided the acute and convalescent COVID-19 samples. In each case, the material was cDNA or gDNA derived from T cells, B-cell-depleted T cells, or PBMCs.

Losses at the gene ends were 5 bases for V and 1 base for J; bases not matched to a gene: 2. Germline V gene data show CDR1 as SEHNR and CDR2 as FQNEAQ (reference sequence). This CDR3 contains 14 residues. Original processing notes: Using reference gene primer amplification, nucleated cell counts were estimated. Method: immunoSEQ multiplex PCR; TCRdb's copy keeps in-frame clones and lacks some. V and J calls and clone size are as listed in that table; D and trimming were resolved from the DNA. The sample yields around 170,000 clones, approximately 74% seen once. The origin of this receptor is a woman over 75 with acute or convalescent COVID-19. The sample was peripheral blood. This chain joins TRBV7-9 and TRBJ1-5; 7 positions match TRBD1. DNA of the CDR3: TGTGCCAGCAGCGACAGGGACAGCAATCAGCCCCAGCATTTT. This translates into CASSDRDSNQPQHF.